The 25 T cell receptor beta chains reported below all come from one sample, sequenced in a study of T-cell reconstitution after alpha-beta-depleted transplantation in children (dated by TCRdb to about 2016). The method was PCR. TCRdb names Illumina HiSeq 2500 as the instrument used. TCR library preparation used molecular barcoding, with unique molecular identifiers applied to normalize quantification of the TCRbeta repertoire. TCRdb's own reprocessing of the public reads used fastp at Q25 and MiXCR and kept productive beta chains. Records with the same CDR3 protein are collapsed into one entry carrying the most frequent genes and DNA. For this sample there are 550,000 to 600,000 distinct CDR3 sequences; more than 20% appear just once. The top ten hold less than 15% of the sample. The sample's treatment or condition label, in plain terms: allogeneic hematopoietic cell transplantation with graft depleted of TCRalphabeta T cells and CD19 B cells.

Sequencing was performed on PBMCs, mostly from graft donor cells, taken 360 days after TCRalphabeta/CD19-depleted stem cell transplant. These receptors were taken from a boy under three years old who had a stem cell transplant for acute myeloid leukemia, so the T cells may come from the graft donor.

This clonotype was counted at least ten times. This sequence joins TRBV7-2 and TRBJ2-1; D unresolved. Trimming removed 4 bases from V and 3 bases from J, with 4 bases in between. The germline CDR1 and CDR2 sequences are SGHTA and FQGNSA. The CDR3 is 12 residues long. The chain's CDR3 is CASSSGYNEQFF. Written as DNA, the CDR3 is TGTGCCAGCAGCTCAGGCTACAATGAGCAGTTCTTC.

There are a few counts of this clonotype. V usage is TRBV12-3 or TRBV12-4 and J usage is TRBJ2-3, with D maybe TRBD2 (5 bases). V was cut by 6 bases and J by 2 bases, with 15 bases left in between. This CDR3 is built from 15 residues. The CDR3 DNA is TGTGCCAGCAGATCCGACGGGGAAGACACAGATACGCAGTATTTT. Its protein is CASRSDGEDTDTQYF.

The chain uses TRBV25-1 and TRBJ2-1; 9 nucleotides align to TRBD1. The CDR3 spans 15 residues. Trimming cost V 5 bases and J 10 bases; bases outside gene matches: 12. Germline V gene sequence: CDR1 MGHDK, CDR2 SYGVNS. The chain's CDR3 is CASSKFRGQGYEQFF. In DNA form, the CDR3 reads TGTGCCAGCAGTAAGTTTAGGGGACAGGGCTACGAGCAGTTCTTC.

This chain links TRBV16 with TRBJ1-3; D possibly corresponds to TRBD1 (6 bases). Trimming cost V 0 bases and J 0 bases, with 9 bases left between them. The CDR3 contains 16 residues. Germline CDR1 KGHSY, CDR2 FQNENV. This CDR3 reads CASSQSRGISGNTIYF. DNA for the CDR3: TGTGCCAGCAGCCAATCAAGGGGGATCTCTGGAAACACCATATATTTT.

This clonotype was detected only a few times. The chain joins TRBV20-1 to TRBJ2-5; no firm D call. Trimming took 5 bases from V and 5 from J, leaving 15 bases between them. Germline V gene sequence: CDR1 DFQATT, CDR2 SNEGSKA (reference sequence). The CDR3 sequence is 13 residues long. The CDR3 nucleotides are TGCAGTGCTCAACACTATCAAAGGGAGACCCAGTACTTC. It is translated as CSAQHYQRETQYF.

This clonotype came up a few times. This chain joins TRBV24-1 and TRBJ2-3, with 9 bases matching TRBD1. CDR1 and CDR2 from the germline V gene are KGHDR and SFDVKD. The J segment lost 3 bases and the V segment lost 9 bases, leaving 3 bases of the junction unmatched. The CDR3 totals 13 residues. CDR3 protein: CATGTGQTDTQYF. In nucleotides, the CDR3 is TGTGCCACCGGGACAGGGCAGACAGATACGCAGTATTTT.

This clonotype appeared many times. V usage is TRBV10-3 and J usage is TRBJ1-1; D is unclear. The V end lost 6 bases, the J end lost 2 bases, and 13 bases lay between the germline ends. CDR1 is ENHRY, CDR2 SYGVKD, per germline. The CDR3 runs to 14 residues. The CDR3 region is CAIRPRTDNTEAFF. For the CDR3, the DNA is TGTGCCATCAGGCCGCGGACGGATAACACTGAAGCTTTCTTT.

This clonotype was seen more than once but under ten times. The chain carries TRBV25-1 and TRBJ1-1; TRBD1 is a possible D gene (5 bases). In germline, CDR1 is MGHDK, CDR2 SYGVNS. This CDR3 has 14 amino acids. The ends were cut back, 1 base at V and 4 bases at J, with 10 bases in the middle. Here the CDR3 reads CASSEWGRGTEAFF. CDR3 DNA: TGTGCCAGCAGTGAATGGGGCCGCGGCACTGAAGCTTTCTTT. The variable domain in full, with the rest retrieved from reference TRBV25-1 and TRBJ1-1, is EADIYQTPRYLVIGTGKKITLECSQTMGHDKMYWYQQDPGMELHLIHYSYGVNSTEKGDLSSESTVSRIRTEHFPLTLESARPSHTSQYLCASSEWGRGTEAFFGQGTRLTVV.

This clonotype showed up just a few times. The chain carries TRBV9 and TRBJ1-1; no reliable D call. Germline V lookup: CDR1 SGDLS, CDR2 YYNGEE. The CDR3 runs to 17 residues. Between the trimmed V and J ends, which lost 4 bases and 0 bases, there was a span of 19 bases. The DNA for the CDR3 is TGTGCCAGCAGCCCCGGACCCCCCCGGACCATGAACACTGAAGCTTTCTTT. It encodes CASSPGPPRTMNTEAFF.

This clonotype has just a few counts. This rearrangement joins TRBV5-6 to TRBJ2-2; the D is unclear. Trimming took 2 bases from V and 6 from J, leaving 14 bases between them. Germline V gene data show CDR1 as SGHDT and CDR2 as YYEEEE. This CDR3 spans 15 amino acids. CDR3 nucleotide sequence: TGTGCCAGCAGCTTCTACAGCCTCGGGTCCGGGGAGCTGTTTTTT. Translated: CASSFYSLGSGELFF.

This clonotype was counted a few times. This chain uses TRBV27 with TRBJ2-1, with TRBD2 as a possible D gene (5 bases). Germline lookup yields CDR1 MNHEY and CDR2 SMNVEV (reference sequence). V was trimmed by 2 bases and J by 4 bases, leaving 12 bases between them. The CDR3 is made up of 15 amino acids. The CDR3 region has the DNA TGTGCCAGCAGTTTACCGGGGTCAGCTTACAATGAGCAGTTCTTC. It encodes CASSLPGSAYNEQFF.

Ten or more counts support this clonotype. The chain combines TRBV12-5 with TRBJ2-7; no definite D call. There are 13 residues in the CDR3. Trimming shortened V by 9 bases and J by 4 bases, and 16 bases separated the two germline ends. Germline CDR1 and CDR2: LGHNT and FRNRAP. The CDR3 DNA reads TGTGCTAGCTGTCCGAGTCCAACATACGAGCAGTACTTC. Amino acid sequence: CASCPSPTYEQYF.

This clonotype showed up many times. The V gene is TRBV7-2, the J gene TRBJ1-2; no clear D gene. The V end lost 6 bases, the J end lost 7 bases, and 21 bases lay between the germline ends. Per the germline V gene, CDR1 is SGHTA and CDR2 is FQGNSA. The CDR3 covers 15 residues. CDR3 nucleotide sequence: TGTGCCAGCAGTTCTCCCCCTTCCCCCTCCGTTGGCTACACCTTC. This encodes CASSSPPSPSVGYTF.

In its sample, this clonotype was seen a few times. The chain joins TRBV27 to TRBJ2-3; 7 positions agree with TRBD1. The CDR3 consists of 14 residues. Per the germline V gene, CDR1 is MNHEY and CDR2 is SMNVEV (reference sequence). Trimming cost V 4 bases and J 2 bases; bases outside gene matches: 3. CDR3: CASSSGQYTDTQYF. DNA of the CDR3: TGTGCCAGCAGTTCGGGACAGTACACAGATACGCAGTATTTT.

Details on this clonotype: A much larger clone lies a single base off, so this may be a read error. The rearrangement links TRBV6-6 to TRBJ2-5, with D uncertain. Germline V gene sequence: CDR1 MNHNY, CDR2 SVGAGI (reference sequence). CDR3 size: 13 residues. V lost 0 bases to trimming and J lost 2 bases, with 4 bases between them. DNA for the CDR3: TGTGCCAGCAGTTACTCGGAGCAAGAGACCCAGTACTTC. It specifies CASSYSEQETQYF.

The J gene is TRBJ1-2, the V gene TRBV7-2; 7 bases are a match to TRBD1. The germline CDR1 and CDR2 sequences are SGHTA and FQGNSA. V shed 5 bases and J 2 bases; nucleotides not matched to a gene: 8. CDR3 length: 15 residues. This CDR3 reads CASSARQGENYGYTF. Here the CDR3 DNA reads TGTGCCAGCAGCGCACGGCAGGGGGAGAACTATGGCTACACCTTC.

This clonotype was counted once. CDR3 amino acids: CASRPGQGYEGDIQYF. The CDR3 DNA follows: TGTGCCAGCAGACCGGGACAGGGTTACGAGGGGGACATTCAGTACTTC. The chain uses TRBV6-1 and TRBJ2-4, with 9 bases identical to TRBD1. Germline-derived CDR1 and CDR2 are MNHNS and SASEGT. The CDR3 extends over 16 amino acids. The J segment lost 8 bases and the V segment lost 6 bases, leaving 14 bases of the junction unmatched.

The rearrangement joins TRBV20-1 to TRBJ2-1, with 10 bases aligning to TRBD1. The V gene end was trimmed by 1 base and the J gene end by 0 bases; junction bases not matched to a gene: 6. In germline, CDR1 is DFQATT, CDR2 SNEGSKA (reference sequence). The CDR3 consists of 17 residues. CDR3 coding DNA: TGCAGTGCTAGAGGTCCCGGGACAGGGGTCTCCTACAATGAGCAGTTCTTC. Encoded protein: CSARGPGTGVSYNEQFF.

This clonotype has at least ten counts. The chain employs TRBV5-1 and TRBJ2-7; a possible D gene is TRBD2 (6 bases). V was clipped by 4 bases and J by 0 bases, with 17 bases between them. From germline, CDR1 is SGHRS and CDR2 YFSETQ. The length of the CDR3 is 16 residues. CDR3 in amino acids: CASSPRMEGSSYEQYF. Here the CDR3 DNA reads TGCGCCAGCAGCCCGCGTATGGAGGGTAGCTCCTACGAGCAGTACTTC.

This clonotype was detected ten times or more. The chain is built from TRBV7-3 and TRBJ2-5, with D possibly matching TRBD1 (6 bases). The germline V gene has CDR1 SGHTA and CDR2 FQGTGA. The CDR3 loop spans 14 amino acids. Trimming stripped 2 bases from V and 1 base from J, with 8 bases between. This chain's CDR3 is CASSLSGAQETQYF. CDR3 DNA: TGTGCCAGCAGCTTATCAGGGGCCCAAGAGACCCAGTACTTC.

CDR3 loop: CATSREEGTANEQFF. Here the CDR3 DNA reads TGTGCCACCAGCAGAGAGGAAGGTACTGCTAATGAGCAGTTCTTC. The V gene is TRBV15, the J gene TRBJ2-1; no firm D call. Germline assignment: CDR1 LNHNV and CDR2 YYDKDF (reference sequence). The CDR3 is made up of 15 amino acids. V lost 0 bases to trimming and J lost 7 bases, with 13 bases between them.

Comments on this clonotype: This clone may be a read error of a much larger clone one base away. The chain links TRBV4-2 to TRBJ2-1; 8 bases line up with TRBD2. V trimming: 6 bases; J trimming: 5 bases; junction bases outside the gene matches: 9. CDR1 and CDR2 from the germline V gene are LGHNA and YNFKEQ. This CDR3 region has 15 residues. The chain's CDR3 is CASSRGGSQDNEQFF. The CDR3 DNA sequence: TGTGCCAGCAGTCGGGGGGGCTCACAAGACAATGAGCAGTTCTTC.

This chain uses TRBV20-1 with TRBJ2-5; TRBD2 matches 9 bases. The V segment lost 3 bases and the J segment 5 bases; nucleotides outside the gene matches: 7. Per the germline V gene, CDR1 is DFQATT and CDR2 is SNEGSKA (reference sequence). The length of the CDR3 is 14 residues. As DNA, the CDR3 is TGCAGTGCTAGCGGCGGGGGGGCCGATGAGACCCAGTACTTC. Its protein product is CSASGGGADETQYF.

This rearrangement joins TRBV20-1 to TRBJ1-6; no clear D. V lost 6 bases to trimming and J lost 7 bases, with 13 bases between them. The CDR3 is 13 amino acids. The germline gives CDR1 DFQATT, CDR2 SNEGSKA (reference sequence). The CDR3 loop reads CSAPGKLNSPLHF. The DNA of the CDR3 is TGCAGTGCCCCTGGAAAGCTGAATTCACCCCTCCACTTT.

V gene TRBV20-1 combines with J gene TRBJ1-4; 9 bases match TRBD1. The CDR3 loop spans 14 amino acids. Trimming removed 5 bases from V and 6 bases from J; junction bases left unmatched: 7. The germline CDR1 and CDR2 sequences are DFQATT and SNEGSKA (reference sequence). DNA of the CDR3: TGCAGTGCTGGACTGGACAGGGGCTATGAAAAACTGTTTTTT. This translates into CSAGLDRGYEKLFF.